These 25 T cell receptor beta chains originate from one sample sequenced in a study of cytomegalovirus exposure and HLA in healthy donors. The repertoire was sequenced with immunoSEQ multiplex PCR; TCRdb's copy has only in-frame clones and lacks some. The sample consists of tens of thousands of clones, around 90% of them appearing once. Sequences were obtained from PBMCs. The receptors stem from a woman in her thirties in good health and CMV-seronegative.

J is TRBJ1-1 and V is TRBV25-1, with D possibly being TRBD1 (6 bases). Germline CDR1 and CDR2: MGHDK and SYGVNS. This CDR3 comprises 14 residues. V was trimmed by 6 bases and J by 2 bases, leaving 13 bases between them. The CDR3 nucleotides read TGTGCCAGCAGCGTTGGGGGGGCCAACACTGAAGCTTTCTTT. This encodes CASSVGGANTEAFF.

V is TRBV19 and J is TRBJ2-1, with TRBD2 matching 7 bases. V gave up 5 bases and J gave up 0 bases; unmatched junction bases: 7. The V gene's germline CDR1 is LNHDA and CDR2 SQIVND (reference sequence). The CDR3 loop spans 16 amino acids. DNA of the CDR3: TGTGCCAGTAGTGACCAGGGAGGGAGCTCCTACAATGAGCAGTTCTTC. Residues: CASSDQGGSSYNEQFF.

This clone occurred a few times. The chain recombines TRBV2 with TRBJ1-2; the D is unclear. The V end was cut by 4 bases, the J end by 4 bases, with 7 bases between. The germline V gene encodes CDR1 SNHLY and CDR2 FYNNEI. This CDR3 contains 12 residues. CDR3 DNA sequence: TGTGCCAGCAGTGCCCTTATCTATGGCTACACCTTC. Translating gives CASSALIYGYTF.

The J gene is TRBJ2-5, the V gene TRBV7-2; 13 nucleotides agree with TRBD2. V gave up 3 bases and J gave up 4 bases; unmatched junction bases: 2. The germline V gene has CDR1 SGHTA and CDR2 FQGNSA. The CDR3 runs 15 residues. CDR3 amino acids: CASSFGTSGTETQYF. CDR3 DNA sequence: TGTGCCAGCAGCTTTGGGACTAGCGGGACAGAGACCCAGTACTTC.

V and J are TRBV6-5 and TRBJ1-2; 8 bases map to TRBD1. The CDR3 is made up of 13 amino acids. Per germline, CDR1 MNHEY and CDR2 SVGAGI. V lost 6 bases and J lost 2; bases outside the gene matches: 2. The CDR3 spells CASRGQANYGYTF. The CDR3 bases are TGTGCCAGCAGGGGACAGGCAAACTATGGCTACACCTTC.

This clone was observed once. This sequence joins TRBV12-5 and TRBJ2-7; D is possibly TRBD2 (6 bases). The CDR3 length is 18 residues. Germline V gene lookup returns CDR1 LGHNT and CDR2 FRNRAP. Trimming removed 4 bases from V and 4 bases from J, with 26 bases in between. The CDR3 is CASGSARRGLQTSYEQYF. As DNA, the CDR3 is TGTGCTAGTGGTTCGGCGAGGAGGGGCTTGCAAACTTCATACGAGCAGTACTTC.

This chain links TRBV15 with TRBJ2-1, with D perhaps TRBD1 (5 bases). Germline CDR1 reads LNHNV; CDR2 reads YYDKDF (reference sequence). The germline V and J ends were trimmed by 8 bases and 2 bases, with 7 bases remaining between them. This CDR3 contains 12 residues. The CDR3 nucleotides are TGTGCCACCGGGGCCCCCTACAATGAGCAGTTCTTC. Encoded protein: CATGAPYNEQFF.

The J gene is TRBJ2-2, the V gene TRBV7-6, with D possibly being TRBD2 (5 bases). This CDR3 comprises 15 residues. Germline V gene sequence: CDR1 SGHVS, CDR2 FNYEAQ. Trimming pared 4 bases from V and 4 bases from J, leaving 13 bases between. CDR3: CASSSERNPTGELFF. The CDR3, as DNA: TGTGCCAGCAGCTCCGAGCGGAACCCCACCGGGGAGCTGTTTTTT.

The count of this clone is one. This chain joins TRBV7-9 and TRBJ1-2; D is possibly TRBD1 (6 bases). The V and J ends lost 1 base and 7 bases respectively, with 13 bases between them. CDR1 and CDR2 from the germline V gene are SEHNR and FQNEAQ (reference sequence). The CDR3 is 14 amino acids. The CDR3 loop is CASSLDGGARGYTF. The CDR3 DNA reads as TGTGCCAGCAGCTTAGATGGGGGGGCGCGTGGCTACACCTTC.

The chain carries TRBV18 and TRBJ1-2; 8 bases are shared with TRBD1. The CDR3 runs 14 residues. Germline V gene data show CDR1 as KGHSH and CDR2 as LQKENI. After removal of 2 bases from V and 8 bases from J, the junction contained 7 bases not matched to a gene. The CDR3 is CASSPDRGTRGYTF. In DNA, the CDR3 is TGTGCCAGCTCACCAGACAGGGGAACAAGGGGCTACACCTTC.

The rearrangement joins TRBV4-3 to TRBJ2-5, with 8 bases matching TRBD2. Germline CDR1 LGHNA, CDR2 YSLEER. V was clipped by 3 bases and J by 5 bases; unmatched bases: 11. The CDR3 spans 16 residues. The CDR3 bases are TGCGCCAGCAGCCAGGCACTAGCGGACCCCCCCGAGACCCAGTACTTC. Protein: CASSQALADPPETQYF.

For the CDR3, the DNA is TGTGCCAGCAGCGTAGTAGGAAGCGGGACCTACAATGAGCAGTTCTTC. This codes for CASSVVGSGTYNEQFF. This chain uses TRBV9 with TRBJ2-1; 7 bases line up with TRBD2. CDR3 length: 16 residues. Germline CDR1 and CDR2: SGDLS and YYNGEE. The V and J ends lost 0 bases and 2 bases, in that order; junction bases with no gene match: 5.

This chain joins TRBV5-5 and TRBJ1-2; 8 bases line up with TRBD1. The germline V gene encodes CDR1 SGHKS and CDR2 YYEKEE (reference sequence). The CDR3 totals 14 residues. V trimming: 3 bases; J trimming: 6 bases; junction bases outside the gene matches: 7. In DNA form, the CDR3 reads TGTGCCAGCAGCTCCCCTGCAGGGGGCAATGGCTACACCTTC. Protein: CASSSPAGGNGYTF.

In its sample, this clone was seen a few times. The chain combines TRBV4-2 with TRBJ2-2, with 7 bases that match TRBD2. Unmatched junction bases numbered 5, after V lost 1 base and J lost 0 bases. Looked up from germline, CDR1 is LGHNA and CDR2 is YNFKEQ. The CDR3 runs 17 residues. The CDR3 DNA reads as TGTGCCAGCAGCCAAGGTGAGCGGGAACCGAACACCGGGGAGCTGTTTTTT. It encodes CASSQGEREPNTGELFF.

The V and J genes are TRBV29-1 and TRBJ1-4; TRBD1 aligns across 10 bases. The V gene end was trimmed by 3 bases and the J gene end by 8 bases; junction bases not matched to a gene: 3. Germline V gives CDR1 SQVTM, CDR2 ANQGSEA. The CDR3 spans 13 residues. The CDR3 reads CSVDKGQGEKLFF. The CDR3, as DNA: TGCAGCGTTGATAAGGGACAGGGGGAAAAACTGTTTTTT.

The chain couples TRBV25-1 to TRBJ1-5; 7 bases fit TRBD1. Looked up from germline, CDR1 is MGHDK and CDR2 is SYGVNS. V was pared by 4 bases and J by 5 bases, with 2 bases of the junction left unmatched. The CDR3 is made up of 13 amino acids. CDR3 sequence: CASSVTGDQPQHF. For the CDR3, the DNA is TGTGCCAGCAGTGTCACAGGGGATCAGCCCCAGCATTTT.

This clone was counted many times. This rearrangement joins TRBV6-5 to TRBJ2-7; tentatively, D is TRBD1 (5 bases). The CDR3 length is 13 residues. Per the germline V gene, CDR1 is MNHEY and CDR2 is SVGAGI. V lost 7 bases, J lost 4 bases, and 14 bases lay in between. The CDR3: CASNEQAEYEQYF. The CDR3 nucleotides are TGTGCCAGCAATGAACAGGCGGAGTACGAGCAGTACTTC.

The gene calls are TRBV11-2 and TRBJ2-7; D not certain. V lost 6 bases and J lost 0, with 9 bases in between. The CDR3 spans 13 residues. Germline CDR1 is SGHAT and CDR2 is FQNNGV. CDR3 loop: CASRTLSSYEQYF. CDR3 in DNA: TGTGCCAGCAGAACGTTGAGCTCCTACGAGCAGTACTTC.

The rearrangement links TRBV27 to TRBJ2-1; D not resolved. Germline CDR1 MNHEY, CDR2 SMNVEV (reference sequence). The CDR3 has 13 residues. Trimming took off 5 bases at V and 7 bases at J, with 12 bases between the two ends. The DNA for the CDR3 is TGTGCCAGCAGTCCTGATATTAGTAATGAGCAGTTCTTC. Amino acids: CASSPDISNEQFF.

CDR3 sequence: CASSRPGGAYEQYF. The CDR3 DNA follows: TGTGCCAGCAGCCGCCCGGGAGGGGCCTACGAGCAGTACTTC. The chain links TRBV6-1 to TRBJ2-7; 8 bases match TRBD2. CDR1 and CDR2 (germline): MNHNS, SASEGT. The CDR3 spans 14 residues. J gave up 2 bases and V 6 bases, and 6 bases lay outside the gene matches.

This clone came up a few times. This chain links TRBV6-1 with TRBJ1-4, with D tentatively TRBD1 (5 bases). The CDR3 length is 19 residues. Trimming removed 1 base from V and 5 bases from J, with 23 bases in between. Germline V CDR1 and CDR2: MNHNS, SASEGT. The DNA of the CDR3 is TGTGCCAGCAGTGAAGTTAATGCTATGGGGGGAATTGGGAATGAAAAACTGTTTTTT. Protein sequence: CASSEVNAMGGIGNEKLFF.

The genes are TRBV5-1 and TRBJ2-1; D is undetermined. This CDR3 is built from 15 residues. V lost 0 bases and J lost 6, with 13 bases in between. CDR1 is SGHRS, CDR2 YFSETQ, per germline. The CDR3 coding sequence is TGCGCCAGCAGCTTGGTCCTAGGCCCCTCCAATGAGCAGTTCTTC. As protein: CASSLVLGPSNEQFF.

This clone was observed a handful of times. The CDR3 sequence: CASAPLAANTGELFF. The CDR3 DNA is TGTGCCAGCGCCCCGCTAGCGGCCAACACCGGGGAGCTGTTTTTT. This chain links TRBV2 with TRBJ2-2; 7 nucleotides align to TRBD2. J was trimmed by 2 bases and V by 8 bases; bases with no gene match: 8. CDR1 SNHLY and CDR2 FYNNEI come from the germline V gene. The CDR3 is made up of 15 amino acids. Looking up the rest from reference TRBV2 and TRBJ2-2 gives the full variable domain: EPEVTQTPSHQVTQMGQEVILRCVPISNHLYFYWYRQILGQKVEFLVSFYNNEISEKSEIFDDQFSVERPDGSNFTLKIRSTKLEDSAMYFCASAPLAANTGELFFGEGSRLTVL.

The chain links TRBV6-1 to TRBJ2-1, with 10 bases fitting TRBD2. Germline CDR1 MNHNS, CDR2 SASEGT. This CDR3 has 15 amino acids. The J segment lost 5 bases and the V segment lost 6 bases, leaving 7 bases of the junction unmatched. The CDR3: CASRSLAGGHNEQFF. The CDR3, as DNA: TGTGCCAGCAGATCATTAGCGGGAGGACACAATGAGCAGTTCTTC.

The rearrangement joins TRBV9 to TRBJ1-2; 8 bases are shared with TRBD1. Trimming at V came to 3 bases and at J to 2 bases, leaving 6 bases not matched to a gene. Germline assignment: CDR1 SGDLS and CDR2 YYNGEE. This CDR3 contains 15 residues. CDR3 protein: CASSDSGGWNYGYTF. CDR3 DNA sequence: TGTGCCAGCAGCGACTCAGGGGGCTGGAACTATGGCTACACCTTC.